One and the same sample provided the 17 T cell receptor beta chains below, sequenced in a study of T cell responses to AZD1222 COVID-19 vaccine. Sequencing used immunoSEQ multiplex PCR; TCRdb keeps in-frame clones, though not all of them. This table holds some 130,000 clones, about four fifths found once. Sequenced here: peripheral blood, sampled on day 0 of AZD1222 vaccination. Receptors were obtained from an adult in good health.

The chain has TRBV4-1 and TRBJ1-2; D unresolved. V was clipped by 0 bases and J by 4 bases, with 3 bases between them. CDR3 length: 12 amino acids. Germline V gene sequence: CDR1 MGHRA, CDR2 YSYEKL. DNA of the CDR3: TGCGCCAGCAGCCAAGAAGTCTATGGCTACACCTTC. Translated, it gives CASSQEVYGYTF.

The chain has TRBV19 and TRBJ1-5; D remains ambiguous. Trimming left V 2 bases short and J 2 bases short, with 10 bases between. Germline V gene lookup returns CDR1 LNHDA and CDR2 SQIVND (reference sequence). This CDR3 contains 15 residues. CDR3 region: CASSIKGSGNQPQHF. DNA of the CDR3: TGTGCCAGTAGTATAAAAGGCAGCGGCAATCAGCCCCAGCATTTT.

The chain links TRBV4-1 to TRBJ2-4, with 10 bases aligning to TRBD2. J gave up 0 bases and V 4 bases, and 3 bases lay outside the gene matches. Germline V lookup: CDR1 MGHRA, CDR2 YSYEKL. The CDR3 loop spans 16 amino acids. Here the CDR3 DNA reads TGCGCCAGCAGCCCTAGCGGGGGCTTAGCCAAAAACATTCAGTACTTC. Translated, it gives CASSPSGGLAKNIQYF.

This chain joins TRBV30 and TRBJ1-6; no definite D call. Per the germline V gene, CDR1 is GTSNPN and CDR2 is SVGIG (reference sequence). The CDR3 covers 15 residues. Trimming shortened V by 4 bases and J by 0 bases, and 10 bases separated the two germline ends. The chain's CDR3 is CAWKVGSSYNSPLHF. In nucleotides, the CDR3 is TGTGCCTGGAAAGTGGGGAGCTCCTATAATTCACCCCTCCACTTT. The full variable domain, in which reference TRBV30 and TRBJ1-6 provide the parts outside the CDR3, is SQTIHQWPATLVQPVGSPLSLECTVEGTSNPNLYWYRQAAGRGLQLLFYSVGIGQISSEVPQNLSASRPQDRQFILSSKKLLLSDSGFYLCAWKVGSSYNSPLHFGNGTRLTVT.

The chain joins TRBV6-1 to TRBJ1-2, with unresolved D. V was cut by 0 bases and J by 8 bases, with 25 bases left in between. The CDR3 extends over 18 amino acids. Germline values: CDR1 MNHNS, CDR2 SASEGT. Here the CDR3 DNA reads TGTGCCAGCAGTGAAGCGATCCCCGGCCAGCCTTTTCAAGACGGCTACACCTTC. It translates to CASSEAIPGQPFQDGYTF.

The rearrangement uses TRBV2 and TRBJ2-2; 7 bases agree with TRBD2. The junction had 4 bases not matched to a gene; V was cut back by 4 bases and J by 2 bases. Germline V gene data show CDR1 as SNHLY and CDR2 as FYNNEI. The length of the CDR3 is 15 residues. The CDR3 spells CASSVIAGNTGELFF. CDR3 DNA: TGTGCCAGCAGTGTTATAGCGGGCAACACCGGGGAGCTGTTTTTT. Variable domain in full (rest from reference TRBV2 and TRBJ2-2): EPEVTQTPSHQVTQMGQEVILRCVPISNHLYFYWYRQILGQKVEFLVSFYNNEISEKSEIFDDQFSVERPDGSNFTLKIRSTKLEDSAMYFCASSVIAGNTGELFFGEGSRLTVL.

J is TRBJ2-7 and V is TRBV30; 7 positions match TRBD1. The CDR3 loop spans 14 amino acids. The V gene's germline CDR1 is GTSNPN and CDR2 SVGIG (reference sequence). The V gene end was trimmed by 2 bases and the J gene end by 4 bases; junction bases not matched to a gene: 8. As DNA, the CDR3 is TGTGCCTGGAGTACAGGGGTTTCTCTTTACGAGCAGTACTTC. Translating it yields CAWSTGVSLYEQYF.

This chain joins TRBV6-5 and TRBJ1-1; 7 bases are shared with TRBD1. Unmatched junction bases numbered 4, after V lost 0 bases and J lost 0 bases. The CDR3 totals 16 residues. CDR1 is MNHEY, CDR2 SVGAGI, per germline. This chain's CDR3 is CASSYSSQGMNTEAFF. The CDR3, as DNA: TGTGCCAGCAGTTACTCGTCACAGGGGATGAACACTGAAGCTTTCTTT.

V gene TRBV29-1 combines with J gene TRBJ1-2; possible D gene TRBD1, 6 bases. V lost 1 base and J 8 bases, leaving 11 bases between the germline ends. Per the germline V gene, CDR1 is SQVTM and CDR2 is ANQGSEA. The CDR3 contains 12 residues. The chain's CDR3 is CSVEGGAGGYTF. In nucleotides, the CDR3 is TGCAGCGTTGAAGGGGGGGCGGGCGGCTACACCTTC.

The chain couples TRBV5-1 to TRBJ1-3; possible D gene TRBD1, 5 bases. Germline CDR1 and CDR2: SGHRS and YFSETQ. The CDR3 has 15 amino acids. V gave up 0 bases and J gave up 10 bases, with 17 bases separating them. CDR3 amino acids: CASSLVGTAKGTIYF. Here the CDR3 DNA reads TGCGCCAGCAGCTTGGTAGGGACGGCCAAAGGAACCATATATTTT.

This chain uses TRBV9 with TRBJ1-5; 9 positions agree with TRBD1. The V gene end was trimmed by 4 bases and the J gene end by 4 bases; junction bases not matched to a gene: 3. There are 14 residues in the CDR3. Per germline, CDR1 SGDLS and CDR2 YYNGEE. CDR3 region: CASSLGTGNQPQHF. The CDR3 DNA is TGTGCCAGCAGCCTGGGGACAGGGAATCAGCCCCAGCATTTT. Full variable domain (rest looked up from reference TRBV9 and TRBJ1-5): DSGVTQTPKHLITATGQRVTLRCSPRSGDLSVYWYQQSLDQGLQFLIQYYNGEERAKGNILERFSAQQFPDLHSELNLSSLELGDSALYFCASSLGTGNQPQHFGDGTRLSIL.

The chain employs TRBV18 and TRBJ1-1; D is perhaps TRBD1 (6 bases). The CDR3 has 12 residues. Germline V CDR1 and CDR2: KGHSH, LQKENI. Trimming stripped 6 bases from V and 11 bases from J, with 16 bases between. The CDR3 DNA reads TGTGCCAGCTCTGCCGGGGGGCCTGGGGCTTTCTTT. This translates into CASSAGGPGAFF.

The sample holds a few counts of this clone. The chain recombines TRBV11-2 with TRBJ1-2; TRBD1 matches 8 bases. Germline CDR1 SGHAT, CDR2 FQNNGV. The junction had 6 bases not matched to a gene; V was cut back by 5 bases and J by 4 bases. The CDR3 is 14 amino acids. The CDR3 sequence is CASSAGDRSYGYTF. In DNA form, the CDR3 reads TGTGCCAGCAGCGCAGGGGACAGGAGCTATGGCTACACCTTC.

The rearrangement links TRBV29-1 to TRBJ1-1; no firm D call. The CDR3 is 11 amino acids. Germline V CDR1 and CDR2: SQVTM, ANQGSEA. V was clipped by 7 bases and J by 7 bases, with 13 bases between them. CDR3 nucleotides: TGCAGCGCCAATCCCGGGCGTGAAGCTTTCTTT. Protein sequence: CSANPGREAFF.

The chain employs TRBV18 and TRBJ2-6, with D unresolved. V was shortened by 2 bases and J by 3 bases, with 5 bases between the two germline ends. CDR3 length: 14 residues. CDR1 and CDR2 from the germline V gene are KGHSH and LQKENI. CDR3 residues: CASSPTSGANVLTF. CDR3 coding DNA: TGTGCCAGCTCACCAACCAGTGGGGCCAACGTCCTGACTTTC.

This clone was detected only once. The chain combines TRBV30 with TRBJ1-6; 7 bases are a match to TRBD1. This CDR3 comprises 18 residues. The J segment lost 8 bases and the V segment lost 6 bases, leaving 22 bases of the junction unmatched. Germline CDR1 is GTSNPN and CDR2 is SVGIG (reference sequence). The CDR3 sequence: CACILTGQPLIGYSPLHF. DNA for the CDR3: TGTGCCTGTATACTTACGGGACAGCCACTCATCGGGTATTCACCCCTCCACTTT.

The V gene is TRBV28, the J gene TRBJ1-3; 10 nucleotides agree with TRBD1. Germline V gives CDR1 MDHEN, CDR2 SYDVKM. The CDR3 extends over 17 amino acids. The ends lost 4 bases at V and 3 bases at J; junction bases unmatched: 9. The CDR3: CASSSGGQGGYGNTIYF. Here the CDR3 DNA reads TGTGCCAGCAGTTCGGGTGGACAGGGGGGTTATGGAAACACCATATATTTT.